The source of this TCR beta chain is a study of blood T cell repertoires in COVID-19. Whole-study context: Both acute and convalescent COVID-19 samples were obtained from the United States, Italy and Spain. From T cells, B-cell-depleted T cells, or PBMCs came the material, which was cDNA or gDNA.

Authors' data handling: Amplification of reference gene primers was used by the study to estimate nucleated cell counts. The data were produced by immunoSEQ multiplex PCR, yet TCRdb's version contains in-frame clones alone and is incomplete. That table furnishes V, J and clone size, whereas the DNA furnished D and trimming. The sample lists 15,000 to 20,000 clones; around 89% were seen once. V was clipped by 3 bases and J by 7 bases; unmatched bases: 14. Looked up from germline, CDR1 is MGHRA and CDR2 is YSYEKL. CDR3 length: 16 residues. This clone was recorded only once. Sequenced sample: peripheral blood. This receptor was identified in a woman in her sixties with active COVID-19. The chain combines TRBV4-1 with TRBJ2-7, with 8 bases aligning to TRBD2. CDR3 coding DNA: TGCGCCAGCAGCCATACCCGGGGGGGTTCCCAGGATGAGCAGTACTTC. Protein product: CASSHTRGGSQDEQYF.